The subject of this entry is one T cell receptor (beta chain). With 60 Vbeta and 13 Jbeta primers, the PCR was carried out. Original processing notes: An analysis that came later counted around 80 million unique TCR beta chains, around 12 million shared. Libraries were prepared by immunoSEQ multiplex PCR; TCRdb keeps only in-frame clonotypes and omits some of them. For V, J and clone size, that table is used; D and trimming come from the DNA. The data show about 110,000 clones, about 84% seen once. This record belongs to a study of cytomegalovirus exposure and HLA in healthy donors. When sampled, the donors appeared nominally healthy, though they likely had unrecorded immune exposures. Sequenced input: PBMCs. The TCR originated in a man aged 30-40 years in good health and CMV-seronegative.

CDR3 sequence reads: CASSTGTRAYTGELFF. The CDR3 coding sequence is TGTGCCAGCAGCACCGGGACTAGGGCCTACACCGGGGAGCTGTTTTTT. This rearrangement joins TRBV5-4 to TRBJ2-2; 8 nucleotides line up with TRBD2. Germline V gene data show CDR1 as SGHNT and CDR2 as YYREEE (reference sequence). This CDR3 has 16 amino acids. V lost 4 bases, J lost 3 bases, and 8 bases stayed unmatched.